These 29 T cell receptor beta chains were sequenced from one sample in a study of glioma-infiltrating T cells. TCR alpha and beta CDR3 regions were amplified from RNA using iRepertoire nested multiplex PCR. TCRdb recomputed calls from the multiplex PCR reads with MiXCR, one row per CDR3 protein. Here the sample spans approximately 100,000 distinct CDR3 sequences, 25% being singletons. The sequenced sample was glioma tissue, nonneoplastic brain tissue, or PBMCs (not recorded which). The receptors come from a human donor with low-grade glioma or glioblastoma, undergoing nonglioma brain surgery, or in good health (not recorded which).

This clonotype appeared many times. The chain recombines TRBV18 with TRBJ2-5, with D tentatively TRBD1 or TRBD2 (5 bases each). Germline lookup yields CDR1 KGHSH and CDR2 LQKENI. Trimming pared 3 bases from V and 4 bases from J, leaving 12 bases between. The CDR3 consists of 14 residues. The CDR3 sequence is CASSPGAGRETQYF. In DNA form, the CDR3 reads TGTGCCAGCTCACCCGGGGCAGGGAGAGAGACCCAGTACTTC.

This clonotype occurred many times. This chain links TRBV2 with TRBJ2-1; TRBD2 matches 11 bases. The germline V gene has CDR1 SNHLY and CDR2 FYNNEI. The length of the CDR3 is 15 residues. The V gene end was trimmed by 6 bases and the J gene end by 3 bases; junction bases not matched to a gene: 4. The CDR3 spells CASSELAGDYNEQFF. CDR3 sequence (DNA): TGTGCCAGCAGCGAACTAGCGGGGGACTACAATGAGCAGTTCTTC.

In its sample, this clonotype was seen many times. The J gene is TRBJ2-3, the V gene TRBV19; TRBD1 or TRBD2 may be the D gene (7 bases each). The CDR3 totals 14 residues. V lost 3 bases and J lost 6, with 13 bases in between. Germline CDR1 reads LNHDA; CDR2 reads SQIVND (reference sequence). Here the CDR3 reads CASSIQGGTDTQYF. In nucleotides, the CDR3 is TGTGCCAGTAGTATCCAGGGGGGGACGGATACGCAGTATTTT.

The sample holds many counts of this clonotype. The CDR3: CASMSTWDFTDTQYF. The CDR3 DNA follows: TGTGCCAGCATGTCCACCTGGGACTTCACAGATACGCAGTATTTT. The gene calls are TRBV6-1 and TRBJ2-3; TRBD2 is a possible D gene (6 bases). CDR1 is MNHNS, CDR2 SASEGT, per germline. Trimming removed 7 bases at V and 2 bases at J, with 16 bases between. The CDR3 extends over 15 amino acids.

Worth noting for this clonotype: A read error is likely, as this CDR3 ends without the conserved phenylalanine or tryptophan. CDR3 residues: CASSSSSRRTGYNEQFL. As DNA, the CDR3 is TGTGCCAGCAGTTCTTCTAGCAGGAGGACCGGGTACAATGAGCAGTTCCTC. The gene calls are TRBV28 and TRBJ2-1; TRBD2 might be the D (5 bases). Looked up from germline, CDR1 is MDHEN and CDR2 is SYDVKM. V dropped 4 bases and J dropped 4 bases, with 20 bases sitting between them. The CDR3 length is 17 residues.

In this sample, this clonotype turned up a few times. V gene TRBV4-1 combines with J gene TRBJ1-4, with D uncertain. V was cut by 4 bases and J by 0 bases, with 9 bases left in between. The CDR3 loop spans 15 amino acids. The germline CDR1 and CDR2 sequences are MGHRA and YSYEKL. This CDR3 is CASSPRQATNEKLFF. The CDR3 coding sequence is TGCGCCAGCAGCCCCCGGCAAGCAACTAATGAAAAACTGTTTTTT.

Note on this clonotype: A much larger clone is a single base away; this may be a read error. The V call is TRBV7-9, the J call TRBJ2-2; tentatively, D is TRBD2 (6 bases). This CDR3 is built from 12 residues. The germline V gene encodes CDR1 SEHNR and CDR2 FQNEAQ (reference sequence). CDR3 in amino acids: CAIPGNTGGLFF. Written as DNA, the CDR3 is TGTGCCATTCCAGGAAACACCGGGGGGCTGTTTTTT. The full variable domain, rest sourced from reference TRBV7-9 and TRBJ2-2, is DTGVSQNPRHKITKRGQNVTFRCDPISEHNRLYWYRQTLGQGPEFLTYFQNEAQLEKSRLLSDRFSAERPKGSFSTLEIQRTEQGDSAMYLCAIPGNTGGLFFGEGSRLTVL.

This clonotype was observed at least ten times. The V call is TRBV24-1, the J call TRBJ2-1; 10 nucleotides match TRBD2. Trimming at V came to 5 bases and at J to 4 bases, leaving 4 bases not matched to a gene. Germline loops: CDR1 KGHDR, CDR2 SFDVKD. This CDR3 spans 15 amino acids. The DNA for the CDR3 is TGTGCCACCAGTGTAGCGGGGGGCCCGTACAATGAGCAGTTCTTC. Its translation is CATSVAGGPYNEQFF.

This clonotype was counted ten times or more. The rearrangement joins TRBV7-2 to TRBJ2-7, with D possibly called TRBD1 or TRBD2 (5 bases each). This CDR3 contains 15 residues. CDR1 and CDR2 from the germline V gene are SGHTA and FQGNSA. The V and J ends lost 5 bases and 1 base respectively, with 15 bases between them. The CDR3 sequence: CASSPRGAQSYEQYF. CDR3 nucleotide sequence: TGTGCCAGCAGCCCCCGAGGGGCCCAATCCTACGAGCAGTACTTC.

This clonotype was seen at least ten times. CDR3 region: CASSWATRPQHF. CDR3 bases: TGTGCCAGCAGCTGGGCCACTCGGCCCCAGCATTTT. V and J are TRBV7-9 and TRBJ1-5; D gene uncertain. The CDR3 has 12 amino acids. The germline V and J ends were trimmed by 4 bases and 9 bases, with 10 bases remaining between them. CDR1 is SEHNR, CDR2 FQNEAQ, per germline (reference sequence).

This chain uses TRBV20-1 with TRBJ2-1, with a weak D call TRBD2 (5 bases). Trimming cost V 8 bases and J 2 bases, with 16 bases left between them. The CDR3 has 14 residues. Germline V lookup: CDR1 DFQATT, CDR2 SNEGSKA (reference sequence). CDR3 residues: CSTWRSGTYNEQFF. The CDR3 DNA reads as TGCAGTACTTGGCGAAGCGGAACCTACAATGAGCAGTTCTTC.

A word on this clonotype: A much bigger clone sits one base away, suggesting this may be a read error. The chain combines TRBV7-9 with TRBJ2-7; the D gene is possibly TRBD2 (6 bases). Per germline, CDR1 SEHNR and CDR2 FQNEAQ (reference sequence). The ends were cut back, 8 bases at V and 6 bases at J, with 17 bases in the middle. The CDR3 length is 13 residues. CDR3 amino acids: CASSSGDTSEQYF. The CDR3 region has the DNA TGTGCCAGCTCCTCGGGGGATACCAGCGAGCAGTACTTC.

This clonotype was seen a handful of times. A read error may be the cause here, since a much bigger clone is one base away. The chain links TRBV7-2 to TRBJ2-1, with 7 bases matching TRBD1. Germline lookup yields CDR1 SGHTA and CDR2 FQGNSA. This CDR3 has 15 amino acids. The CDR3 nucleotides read TGTGTCAGCAGCTCGGACAGGAGCTCCTACAATGAGCAGTTCTTC. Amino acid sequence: CVSSSDRSSYNEQFF.

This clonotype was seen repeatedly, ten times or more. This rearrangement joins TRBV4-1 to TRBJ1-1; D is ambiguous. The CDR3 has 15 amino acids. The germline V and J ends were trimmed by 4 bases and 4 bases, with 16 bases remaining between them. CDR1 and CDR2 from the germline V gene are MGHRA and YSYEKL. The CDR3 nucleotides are TGCGCCAGCAGCCCCAACAAGATAGACACCACTGAAGCTTTCTTT. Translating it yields CASSPNKIDTTEAFF.

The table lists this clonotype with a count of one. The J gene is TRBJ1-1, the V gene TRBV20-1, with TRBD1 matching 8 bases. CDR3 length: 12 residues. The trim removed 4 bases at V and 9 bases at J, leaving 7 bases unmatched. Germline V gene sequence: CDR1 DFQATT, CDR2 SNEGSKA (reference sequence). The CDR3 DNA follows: TGCAGTGCTATCACAGGGGGAACCAAAGCTTTCTTT. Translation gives CSAITGGTKAFF.

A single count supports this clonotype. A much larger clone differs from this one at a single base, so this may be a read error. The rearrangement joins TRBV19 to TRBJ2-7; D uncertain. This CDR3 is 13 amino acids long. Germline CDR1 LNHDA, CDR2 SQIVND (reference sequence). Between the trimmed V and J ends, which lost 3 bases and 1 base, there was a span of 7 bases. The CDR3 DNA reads TGTGCCAGTAGTATTCGGAAGTCCTACGAGCAGTACTTC. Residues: CASSIRKSYEQYF.

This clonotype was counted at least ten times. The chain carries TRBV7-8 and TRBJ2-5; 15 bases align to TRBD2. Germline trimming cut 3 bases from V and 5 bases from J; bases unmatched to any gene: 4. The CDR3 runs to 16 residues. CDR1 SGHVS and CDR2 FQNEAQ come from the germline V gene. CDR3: CASSLGLAGGGETQYF. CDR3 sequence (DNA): TGTGCCAGCAGCTTGGGACTAGCGGGAGGAGGTGAGACCCAGTACTTC. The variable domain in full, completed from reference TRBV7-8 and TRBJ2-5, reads GAGVSQSPRYKVAKRGQDVALRCDPISGHVSLFWYQQALGQGPEFLTYFQNEAQLDKSGLPSDRFFAERPEGSVSTLKIQRTQQEDSAVYLCASSLGLAGGGETQYFGPGTRLLVL.

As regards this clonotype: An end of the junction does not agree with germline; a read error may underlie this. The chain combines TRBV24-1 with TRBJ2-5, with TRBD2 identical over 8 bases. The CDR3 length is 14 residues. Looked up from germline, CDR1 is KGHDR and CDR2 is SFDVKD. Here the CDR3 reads CATRPAGGQENQYF. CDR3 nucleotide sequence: TGTGCCACCAGACCGGCGGGGGGCCAAGAGAACCAGTACTTC.

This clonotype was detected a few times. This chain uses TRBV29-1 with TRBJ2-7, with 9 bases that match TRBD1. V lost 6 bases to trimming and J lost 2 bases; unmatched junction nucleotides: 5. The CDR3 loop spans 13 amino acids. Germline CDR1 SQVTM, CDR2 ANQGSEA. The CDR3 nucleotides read TGCAGCGTCCGGGACAGGGCAACCTACGAGCAGTACTTC. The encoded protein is CSVRDRATYEQYF.

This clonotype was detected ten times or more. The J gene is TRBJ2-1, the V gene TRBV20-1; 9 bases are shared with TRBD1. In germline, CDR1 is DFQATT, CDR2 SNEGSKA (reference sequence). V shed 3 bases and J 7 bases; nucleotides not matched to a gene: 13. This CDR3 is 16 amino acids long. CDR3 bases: TGCAGTGCTAGGATACCGAACAGGGGGCTAATGAATGAGCAGTTCTTC. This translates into CSARIPNRGLMNEQFF.

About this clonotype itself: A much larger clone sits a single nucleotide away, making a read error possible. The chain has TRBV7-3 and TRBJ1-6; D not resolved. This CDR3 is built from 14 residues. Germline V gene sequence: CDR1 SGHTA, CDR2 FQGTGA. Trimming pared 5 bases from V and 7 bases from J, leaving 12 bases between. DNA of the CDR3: TGTGCCAGCAGCCATGGGCGGAAAAATTCACCCCTCCACTTT. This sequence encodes CASSHGRKNSPLHF.

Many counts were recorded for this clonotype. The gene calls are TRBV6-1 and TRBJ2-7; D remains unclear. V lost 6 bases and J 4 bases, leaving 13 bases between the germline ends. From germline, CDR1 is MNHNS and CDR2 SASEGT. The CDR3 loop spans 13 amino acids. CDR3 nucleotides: TGTGCCAGCAGCGTTAACGGGTGGTACGAGCAGTACTTC. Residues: CASSVNGWYEQYF.

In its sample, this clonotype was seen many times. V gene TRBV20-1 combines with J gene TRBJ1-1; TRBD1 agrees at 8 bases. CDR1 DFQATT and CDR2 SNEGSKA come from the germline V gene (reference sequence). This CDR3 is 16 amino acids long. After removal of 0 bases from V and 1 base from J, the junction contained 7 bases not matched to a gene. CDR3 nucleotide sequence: TGCAGTGCTAGAGATTGGCAGGGGGCCGGGAACACTGAAGCTTTCTTT. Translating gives CSARDWQGAGNTEAFF.

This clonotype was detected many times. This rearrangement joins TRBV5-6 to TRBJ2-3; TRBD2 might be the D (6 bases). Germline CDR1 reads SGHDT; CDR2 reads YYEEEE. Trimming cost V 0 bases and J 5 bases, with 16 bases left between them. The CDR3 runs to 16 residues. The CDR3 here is CASSLGRRESGDTQYF. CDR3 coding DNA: TGTGCCAGCAGCTTGGGCCGGCGGGAAAGTGGAGATACGCAGTATTTT.

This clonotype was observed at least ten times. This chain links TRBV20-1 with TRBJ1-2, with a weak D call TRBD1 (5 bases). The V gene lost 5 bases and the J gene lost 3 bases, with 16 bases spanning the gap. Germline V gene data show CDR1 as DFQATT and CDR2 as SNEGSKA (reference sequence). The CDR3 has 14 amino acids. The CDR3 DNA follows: TGCAGTGCTGGGTACGGGACGTCGGACTATGGCTACACCTTC. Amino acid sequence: CSAGYGTSDYGYTF.

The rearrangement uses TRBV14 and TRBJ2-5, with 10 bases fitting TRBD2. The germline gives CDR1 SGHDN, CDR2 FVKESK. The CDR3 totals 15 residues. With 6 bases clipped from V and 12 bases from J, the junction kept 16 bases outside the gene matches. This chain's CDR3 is CASSRLAGAMMAEYF. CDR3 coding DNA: TGTGCCAGCAGTCGCCTAGCGGGGGCGATGATGGCCGAGTACTTC.

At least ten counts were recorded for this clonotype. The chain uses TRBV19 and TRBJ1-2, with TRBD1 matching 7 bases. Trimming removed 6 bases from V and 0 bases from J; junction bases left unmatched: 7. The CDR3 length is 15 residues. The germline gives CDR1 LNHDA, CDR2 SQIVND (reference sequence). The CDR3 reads CASSGPGQANYGYTF. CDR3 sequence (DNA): TGTGCCAGTAGCGGACCAGGACAGGCTAACTATGGCTACACCTTC. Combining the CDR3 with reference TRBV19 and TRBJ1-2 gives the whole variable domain DGGITQSPKYLFRKEGQNVTLSCEQNLNHDAMYWYRQDPGQGLRLIYYSQIVNDFQKGDIAEGYSVSREKKESFPLTVTSAQKNPTAFYLCASSGPGQANYGYTFGSGTRLTVV.

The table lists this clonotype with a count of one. The CDR3: CASSVNAGEARHRDEQYF. The CDR3 DNA is TGTGCCAGCAGTGTGAACGCCGGGGAGGCTCGGCATAGGGACGAGCAGTACTTC. The V and J genes are TRBV28 and TRBJ2-7; a weak D match, TRBD2 (6 bases). The CDR3 totals 18 residues. Trimming cost V 5 bases and J 5 bases, with 28 bases left between them. Germline CDR1 reads MDHEN; CDR2 reads SYDVKM.

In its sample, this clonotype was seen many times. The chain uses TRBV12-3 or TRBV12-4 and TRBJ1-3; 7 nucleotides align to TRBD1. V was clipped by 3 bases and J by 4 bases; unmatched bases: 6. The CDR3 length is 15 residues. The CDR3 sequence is CASSFVRGRGNTIYF. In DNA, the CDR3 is TGTGCCAGCAGTTTCGTGAGGGGGCGAGGAAACACCATATATTTT.